This entry lists 20 T cell receptor beta chains sequenced from one sample in a study of CD4 T cells in relation to SARS-CoV-2 and coronaviruses. Some clones are missing from TCRdb's copy, which holds only in-frame ones; the method was immunoSEQ multiplex PCR. The sample holds about 25,000 clones, about three quarters seen once. The antigens of these receptors remain unknown. CD4+ T cells from unexposed donors were obtained before the COVID-19 pandemic (2011-2018). Isolation of CD4+ T cells took place after approximately 10 days in culture. The sequencing input was CD4+ T cells from PBMCs, cultured in vitro. All receptors derive from a human donor in good health.

The rearrangement links TRBV5-6 to TRBJ2-7; D unresolved. CDR1 and CDR2 from the germline V gene are SGHDT and YYEEEE. V gave up 6 bases and J gave up 4 bases, with 20 bases separating them. The CDR3 has 15 amino acids. Here the CDR3 DNA reads TGTGCCAGCACCCCAGGACCGGGCCTAGGGTACGAGCAGTACTTC. Protein: CASTPGPGLGYEQYF. The full variable domain, its missing parts supplied by reference TRBV5-6 and TRBJ2-7, is DAGVTQSPTHLIKTRGQQVTLRCSPKSGHDTVSWYQQALGQGPQFIFQYYEEEERQRGNFPDRFSGHQFPNYSSELNVNALLLGDSALYLCASTPGPGLGYEQYFGPGTRLTVT.

V and J are TRBV4-3 and TRBJ2-3; 13 nucleotides align to TRBD2. J lost 2 bases, V lost 2 bases, and 7 bases had no gene match. This CDR3 contains 18 residues. Germline CDR1 is LGHNA and CDR2 is YSLEER. CDR3 sequence reads: CASSQNKLAGGATDTQYF. The CDR3 region has the DNA TGCGCCAGCAGCCAAAATAAACTAGCGGGAGGGGCCACAGATACGCAGTATTTT.

V usage is TRBV4-1 and J usage is TRBJ2-1, with TRBD1 matching 10 bases. Trimming removed 4 bases from V and 9 bases from J; junction bases left unmatched: 9. Germline V gene data show CDR1 as MGHRA and CDR2 as YSYEKL. This CDR3 contains 15 residues. This CDR3 reads CASSPRDRGGSEQFF. The DNA of the CDR3 is TGCGCCAGCAGCCCGCGGGACAGGGGAGGTAGTGAGCAGTTCTTC.

The chain employs TRBV9 and TRBJ2-3, with 10 bases that match TRBD2. The CDR3 is made up of 18 amino acids. Trimming cost V 0 bases and J 3 bases; bases outside gene matches: 10. The V gene's germline CDR1 is SGDLS and CDR2 YYNGEE. The DNA for the CDR3 is TGTGCCAGCAGCGTAGCTCCGGCTAGCGGGGGTTTAACAGATACGCAGTATTTT. This gives the protein CASSVAPASGGLTDTQYF. The variable domain in full, completed from reference TRBV9 and TRBJ2-3, reads DSGVTQTPKHLITATGQRVTLRCSPRSGDLSVYWYQQSLDQGLQFLIQYYNGEERAKGNILERFSAQQFPDLHSELNLSSLELGDSALYFCASSVAPASGGLTDTQYFGPGTRLTVL.

The table lists this clone with a count of one. The chain combines TRBV7-2 with TRBJ2-2; TRBD1 matches 8 bases. V trimming: 6 bases; J trimming: 6 bases; junction bases outside the gene matches: 9. The germline V gene encodes CDR1 SGHTA and CDR2 FQGNSA. The CDR3 spans 15 residues. This CDR3 is CASSTRTGQSGELFF. In DNA form, the CDR3 reads TGTGCCAGCAGTACCCGGACAGGGCAATCCGGGGAGCTGTTTTTT.

CDR3 bases: TGTGCCAGTAGTATTTCTTGGGGTTCTCACAATGAGCAGTTCTTC. Translating gives CASSISWGSHNEQFF. The chain is built from TRBV19 and TRBJ2-1; D is undetermined. Germline CDR1 reads LNHDA; CDR2 reads SQIVND (reference sequence). Trimming removed 3 bases from V and 5 bases from J, with 14 bases in between. This CDR3 spans 15 amino acids.

This chain links TRBV6-5 with TRBJ2-1, with TRBD2 identical over 12 bases. This CDR3 region has 16 residues. Germline values: CDR1 MNHEY, CDR2 SVGAGI. V gave up 4 bases and J gave up 8 bases; unmatched junction bases: 9. The chain's CDR3 is CASSSLTSGGVDEQFF. The CDR3 DNA reads TGTGCCAGCAGTTCCCTGACTAGCGGGGGAGTTGATGAGCAGTTCTTC.

This chain joins TRBV6-5 and TRBJ1-3; D call uncertain. The CDR3 runs 13 residues. In germline, CDR1 is MNHEY, CDR2 SVGAGI. Deletions cut 6 bases from V and 0 bases from J, with 6 bases between. The DNA for the CDR3 is TGTGCCAGCAGATACAGCTCTGGAAACACCATATATTTT. It encodes CASRYSSGNTIYF.

The chain has TRBV19 and TRBJ1-3, with 7 bases lining up with TRBD1. Unmatched junction bases numbered 9, after V lost 6 bases and J lost 4 bases. The length of the CDR3 is 15 residues. Germline lookup yields CDR1 LNHDA and CDR2 SQIVND (reference sequence). The CDR3 reads CASSPPGQLGNTIYF. CDR3 coding DNA: TGTGCCAGTAGCCCGCCGGGACAGCTAGGAAACACCATATATTTT.

The gene calls are TRBV28 and TRBJ2-2, with D perhaps TRBD1 or TRBD2 (6 bases each). The length of the CDR3 is 13 residues. CDR1 is MDHEN, CDR2 SYDVKM, per germline. Trimming removed 10 bases from V and 4 bases from J, with 13 bases in between. For the CDR3, the DNA is TGTGCCACGCCGGGGGCTAGCACCGGGGAGCTGTTTTTT. The encoded protein is CATPGASTGELFF.

The J gene is TRBJ2-2, the V gene TRBV3-1 (or the pseudogene TRBV3-2); no definite D call. The CDR3 has 13 residues. The germline V and J ends were trimmed by 5 bases and 6 bases, with 10 bases remaining between them. Germline CDR1 reads LGHDT; CDR2 reads YNNKEL (reference sequence). CDR3 sequence: CASSSRDAGELFF. Here the CDR3 DNA reads TGTGCCAGCAGCTCAAGGGATGCCGGGGAGCTGTTTTTT.

V usage is TRBV9 and J usage is TRBJ2-3, with D tentatively TRBD1 (6 bases). Germline lookup yields CDR1 SGDLS and CDR2 YYNGEE. The V gene lost 2 bases and the J gene lost 0 bases, with 10 bases spanning the gap. The CDR3 runs 15 residues. The DNA for the CDR3 is TGTGCCAGCAGCGTTGGGACAACTAGCACAGATACGCAGTATTTT. It is translated as CASSVGTTSTDTQYF.

The V gene is TRBV7-9, the J gene TRBJ2-1; perhaps TRBD1 as D (6 bases). CDR1 and CDR2 (germline): SEHNR, FQNEAQ (reference sequence). CDR3 length: 14 residues. The V end was cut by 5 bases, the J end by 8 bases, with 16 bases between. The CDR3 reads CASSPWTARDEQFF. Written as DNA, the CDR3 is TGTGCCAGCAGCCCCTGGACAGCTCGGGATGAGCAGTTCTTC.

This chain uses TRBV7-2 with TRBJ2-5; D is uncertain. The V gene lost 1 base and the J gene lost 3 bases, with 15 bases spanning the gap. Germline V gene lookup returns CDR1 SGHTA and CDR2 FQGNSA. This CDR3 contains 16 residues. The CDR3 nucleotides read TGTGCCAGCAGCTTAGAGCGTCAGAGCTCTGAAGAGACCCAGTACTTC. It is translated as CASSLERQSSEETQYF. Full variable domain (rest looked up from reference TRBV7-2 and TRBJ2-5): GAGVSQSPSNKVTEKGKDVELRCDPISGHTALYWYRQSLGQGLEFLIYFQGNSAPDKSGLPSDRFSAERTGGSVSTLTIQRTQQEDSAVYLCASSLERQSSEETQYFGPGTRLLVL.

The gene calls are TRBV2 and TRBJ1-5, with unresolved D. The V end was cut by 1 base, the J end by 13 bases, with 8 bases between. Germline V CDR1 and CDR2: SNHLY, FYNNEI. This CDR3 has 11 residues. The CDR3 spells CASSEGPVQHF. For the CDR3, the DNA is TGTGCCAGCAGTGAAGGGCCGGTACAGCATTTT.

The V and J genes are TRBV9 and TRBJ1-4; D is undetermined. Trimming cost V 1 base and J 5 bases, with 12 bases left between them. The CDR3 consists of 15 residues. Germline CDR1 and CDR2: SGDLS and YYNGEE. The CDR3 DNA reads as TGTGCCAGCAGCGTATTGGCAGGTGGAAATGAAAAACTGTTTTTT. Translated, it gives CASSVLAGGNEKLFF.

The genes are TRBV6-5 and TRBJ2-3, with 7 positions matching TRBD2. Germline CDR1 and CDR2: MNHEY and SVGAGI. The ends lost 7 bases at V and 1 base at J; junction bases unmatched: 8. The CDR3 length is 15 residues. The DNA for the CDR3 is TGTGCCAGCATGGGTCCCGCGGGAGGCACAGATACGCAGTATTTT. This sequence encodes CASMGPAGGTDTQYF.

V gene TRBV11-1 combines with J gene TRBJ1-4, with no clear D. This CDR3 contains 13 residues. CDR1 SGHAT and CDR2 FQDESV come from the germline V gene (reference sequence). CDR3 nucleotide sequence: TGTGTTACCCAGGCGCGGCCCAATGAAAAACTGTTTTTT. Its protein product is CVTQARPNEKLFF.

The chain is built from TRBV6-2 or TRBV6-3 and TRBJ1-1; 9 bases agree with TRBD1. Germline V gene sequence: CDR1 MNHEY, CDR2 SVGEGT. J lost 0 bases, V lost 2 bases, and 10 bases had no gene match. There are 18 residues in the CDR3. CDR3 nucleotides: TGTGCCAGCAGTTACCACACCGGGACAGGGAGGCTGAACACTGAAGCTTTCTTT. Protein: CASSYHTGTGRLNTEAFF.

The chain is built from TRBV7-9 and TRBJ1-4, with no clear D. Trimming took 5 bases from V and 6 from J, leaving 13 bases between them. CDR3 length: 14 amino acids. CDR1 is SEHNR and CDR2 is FQNEAQ in the germline V gene (reference sequence). The DNA for the CDR3 is TGTGCCAGCAGCCCAAGGCTCGGCGATGAAAAACTGTTTTTT. Translating gives CASSPRLGDEKLFF.